Below, 25 T cell receptor beta chains from the same sample are listed, as sequenced in a study of T cells in Graves' hyperthyroidism and ophthalmopathy. Using RNA transcripts as the source, TCR beta CDR3 regions were amplified. The HTBI set primed first-round TCR CDR3 RT-PCR. A single record per CDR3 protein comes from TCRdb applying MiXCR to the multiplex PCR reads. The sample lists some 420,000 distinct CDR3 sequences; approximately 15% were seen once. Sequencing input: blood. All receptors derive from a woman aged 18 to 35 with Graves' hyperthyroidism.

This clonotype was counted ten times or more. The rearrangement links TRBV4-1 to TRBJ2-7, with TRBD2 matching over 13 bases. After removal of 0 bases from V and 6 bases from J, the junction contained 2 bases not matched to a gene. This CDR3 spans 15 amino acids. Looked up from germline, CDR1 is MGHRA and CDR2 is YSYEKL. The CDR3 nucleotides are TGCGCCAGCAGCCAAGAACGGACTAGCGGGAGCGAGCAGTACTTC. Its translation: CASSQERTSGSEQYF.

This clonotype was seen at least ten times. The V call is TRBV20-1, the J call TRBJ2-3; TRBD2 aligns across 7 bases. Germline loops: CDR1 DFQATT, CDR2 SNEGSKA (reference sequence). This CDR3 region has 17 residues. With 0 bases clipped from V and 2 bases from J, the junction kept 11 bases outside the gene matches. The CDR3 spells CSARDLGAGRLTDTQYF. The CDR3 coding sequence is TGCAGTGCTAGAGATCTGGGAGCGGGAAGACTCACAGATACGCAGTATTTT.

This clonotype was detected only a few times. The CDR3 protein is CASSRYSTEAFF. The CDR3 nucleotides read TGTGCCAGCAGCCGGTATTCCACTGAAGCTTTCTTT. The chain carries TRBV9 and TRBJ1-1, with D hard to call. The CDR3 spans 12 residues. With 4 bases removed from V and 4 bases from J, the gap between germline ends came to 8 bases. Germline CDR1 and CDR2: SGDLS and YYNGEE.

The V gene is TRBV5-1, the J gene TRBJ2-3; D is uncertain. This CDR3 spans 13 amino acids. Trimming pared 2 bases from V and 5 bases from J, leaving 9 bases between. Germline V CDR1 and CDR2: SGHRS, YFSETQ. CDR3 loop: CASSLDFLDTQYF. The CDR3 bases are TGCGCCAGCAGCTTAGACTTTTTAGATACGCAGTATTTT.

This clonotype was recorded at least ten times. The CDR3 coding sequence is TGTGCCACCAGTGATTTGACGGATACCGGGGAGCTGTTTTTT. Residues: CATSDLTDTGELFF. This chain connects TRBV24-1 to TRBJ2-2; D uncertain. Germline assignment: CDR1 KGHDR and CDR2 SFDVKD. Trimming took off 0 bases at V and 5 bases at J, with 6 bases between the two ends. The CDR3 is made up of 14 amino acids.

This clonotype was counted between two and nine times. A junction boundary mismatches the germline segment, possibly from a read error. The J gene is TRBJ2-2, the V gene TRBV2, with D perhaps TRBD1 (7 bases). The CDR3 is 16 amino acids. Germline V lookup: CDR1 SNHLY, CDR2 FYNNEI. This CDR3 reads CASRVEGAVNAGELFF. As DNA, the CDR3 is TGTGCCAGCAGAGTGGAGGGGGCAGTGAACGCCGGGGAGCTGTTTTTT.

This clonotype was counted ten times or more. The gene calls are TRBV20-1 and TRBJ1-6, with D unclear. This CDR3 contains 13 residues. Germline V lookup: CDR1 DFQATT, CDR2 SNEGSKA (reference sequence). Trimming took off 1 base at V and 5 bases at J, with 6 bases between the two ends. The CDR3 sequence: CSARADHNSPLHF. The CDR3 bases are TGCAGTGCTAGAGCGGACCATAATTCACCCCTCCACTTT.

Only a few counts were recorded for this clonotype. DNA for the CDR3: TGCAGCGCTGGCCGGAGAGCTAATGAAAAACTGTTTTTT. As protein: CSAGRRANEKLFF. This chain links TRBV20-1 with TRBJ1-4; no definite D call. CDR1 and CDR2 (germline): DFQATT, SNEGSKA (reference sequence). The CDR3 extends over 13 amino acids.

This clonotype has only a few counts. This rearrangement joins TRBV12-3 or TRBV12-4 to TRBJ2-3, with D possibly TRBD2 on 6 matching bases. Trimming pared 7 bases from V and 4 bases from J, leaving 18 bases between. The CDR3 is made up of 15 amino acids. The CDR3 DNA sequence: TGTGCCAGCAACCTGGGGGAGCGCGGGGCAGATACGCAGTATTTT. Its translation is CASNLGERGADTQYF.

The table lists this clonotype with many counts. This chain joins TRBV12-3 or TRBV12-4 and TRBJ1-1, with TRBD1 as a possible D gene (6 bases). V was shortened by 4 bases and J by 4 bases, with 13 bases between the two germline ends. This CDR3 has 14 amino acids. Written as DNA, the CDR3 is TGTGCCAGCAGTTCCCCCCCAGGGGTCACTGAAGCTTTCTTT. Translation gives CASSSPPGVTEAFF.

This clonotype was counted a few times. The chain recombines TRBV12-5 with TRBJ1-4; 10 bases are shared with TRBD1. Germline V gene lookup returns CDR1 LGHNT and CDR2 FRNRAP. Losses at the gene ends were 2 bases for V and 8 bases for J; bases not matched to a gene: 11. This CDR3 is built from 17 residues. The CDR3: CASGLPTDRGRCEKLFF. For the CDR3, the DNA is TGTGCTAGTGGTTTGCCAACGGACAGGGGGAGGTGCGAAAAACTGTTTTTT.

This clonotype was counted ten times or more. The rearrangement uses TRBV18 and TRBJ2-5, with D unresolved. V lost 3 bases and J lost 0, with 8 bases in between. The CDR3 runs 14 residues. Germline V gene sequence: CDR1 KGHSH, CDR2 LQKENI. Here the CDR3 reads CASSPNTDQETQYF. DNA of the CDR3: TGTGCCAGCTCACCGAACACAGACCAAGAGACCCAGTACTTC.

This clonotype was observed a few times. The gene calls are TRBV3-1 and TRBJ1-6; D not resolved. Germline values: CDR1 LGHDT, CDR2 YNNKEL (reference sequence). V lost 0 bases, J lost 10 bases, and 7 bases lay in between. CDR3 length: 13 amino acids. For the CDR3, the DNA is TGTGCCAGCAGCCAAGAGGCGCACTCACCCCTCCACTTT. It yields the protein CASSQEAHSPLHF.

This clonotype was seen at least ten times. The rearrangement uses TRBV7-9 and TRBJ2-5; maybe TRBD1 (7 bases). The CDR3 consists of 16 residues. Trimming shortened V by 5 bases and J by 1 base, and 17 bases separated the two germline ends. Germline CDR1 is SEHNR and CDR2 is FQNEAQ (reference sequence). The DNA of the CDR3 is TGTGCCAGCAGCCCGGCCGCGGGACAGACCCAAGAGACCCAGTACTTC. Protein sequence: CASSPAAGQTQETQYF.

There are many counts of this clonotype. The chain is built from TRBV28 and TRBJ2-1; 12 bases line up with TRBD2. With V trimmed by 5 bases and J by 5 bases, 10 bases remained unmatched. The CDR3 is 17 residues long. Germline CDR1 and CDR2: MDHEN and SYDVKM. CDR3 nucleotides: TGTGCCAGCAGTACACGACTAGCGGGAGCCGGGAACAATGAGCAGTTCTTC. Its translation: CASSTRLAGAGNNEQFF.

This clonotype was detected many times. The rearrangement joins TRBV5-1 to TRBJ1-1, with TRBD1 as a possible D gene (6 bases). Per germline, CDR1 SGHRS and CDR2 YFSETQ. This CDR3 contains 16 residues. Trimming left V 0 bases short and J 0 bases short, with 12 bases between. DNA for the CDR3: TGCGCCAGCAGCTTGGAGGGGGGGCCGATGAACACTGAAGCTTTCTTT. Protein sequence: CASSLEGGPMNTEAFF.

There are many counts of this clonotype. This chain joins TRBV12-3 or TRBV12-4 and TRBJ2-3; D remains ambiguous. With 8 bases removed from V and 1 base from J, the gap between germline ends came to 4 bases. The CDR3 consists of 11 residues. This CDR3 reads CASGRTDTQYF. The DNA of the CDR3 is TGTGCCAGCGGGCGCACAGATACGCAGTATTTT.

Concerning this clonotype itself: With a much larger clone just one base away, this may be a read error. The V call is TRBV2, the J call TRBJ2-1, with D maybe TRBD2 (5 bases). Germline lookup yields CDR1 SNHLY and CDR2 FYNNEI. This CDR3 has 13 residues. The CDR3 sequence is CVSTRGPVDEQFF. CDR3 nucleotides: TGTGTCAGCACCCGGGGTCCGGTTGATGAGCAGTTCTTC.

The chain has TRBV5-6 and TRBJ1-2; D gene ambiguous. V was pared by 1 base and J by 4 bases, with 20 bases between. Germline-derived CDR1 and CDR2 are SGHDT and YYEEEE. This CDR3 comprises 17 residues. CDR3 protein: CASSLFSATAHPYGYTF. Written as DNA, the CDR3 is TGTGCCAGCAGCTTGTTCTCCGCTACCGCGCATCCCTATGGCTACACCTTC.

This clonotype came up a few times. This chain uses TRBV9 with TRBJ1-2; 9 positions match TRBD1. The CDR3 is 14 amino acids. V shed 4 bases and J 4 bases; nucleotides not matched to a gene: 5. Germline loops: CDR1 SGDLS, CDR2 YYNGEE. This CDR3 is CASSRGQGVYGYTF. The DNA of the CDR3 is TGTGCCAGCAGCCGGGGACAGGGCGTCTATGGCTACACCTTC.

This clonotype was seen a handful of times. The chain combines TRBV9 with TRBJ2-2; 10 bases fit TRBD1. V was pared by 7 bases and J by 1 base, with 7 bases of the junction left unmatched. Per the germline V gene, CDR1 is SGDLS and CDR2 is YYNGEE. This CDR3 has 16 amino acids. CDR3 sequence reads: CASGTGVLRNTGELFF. In nucleotides, the CDR3 is TGTGCCAGCGGGACAGGGGTTTTGCGGAACACCGGGGAGCTGTTTTTT.

This clonotype has a handful of counts. The junction does not match germline at one end; this may be a read error. This rearrangement joins TRBV5-1 to TRBJ2-1; 9 nucleotides line up with TRBD1. Germline V gives CDR1 SGHRS, CDR2 YFSETQ. This CDR3 spans 16 amino acids. CDR3 loop: CASSLEQGARINEQSF. The CDR3 DNA reads TGCGCCAGCAGCTTGGAACAGGGGGCCAGGATCAATGAGCAGTCCTTC.

Of note for this clonotype: At one boundary the junction diverges from the germline segment, which might be a read error. The chain combines TRBV18 with TRBJ1-1; D gene unclear. The CDR3 has 13 amino acids. CDR1 is KGHSH, CDR2 LQKENI, per germline. The CDR3, as DNA: TGTGCCAACTCACCGGGCCTAAACACTGAAGCTTTCTTT. It yields the protein CANSPGLNTEAFF. Full variable domain (missing parts from reference TRBV18 and TRBJ1-1): NAGVMQNPRHLVRRRGQEARLRCSPMKGHSHVYWYRQLPEEGLKFMVYLQKENIIDESGMPKERFSAEFPKEGPSILRIQQVVRGDSAAYFCANSPGLNTEAFFGQGTRLTVV.

V and J are TRBV2 and TRBJ1-3, with D hard to call. Germline CDR1 is SNHLY and CDR2 is FYNNEI. The CDR3 consists of 14 residues. The germline V and J ends were trimmed by 3 bases and 0 bases, with 6 bases remaining between them. The CDR3 region has the DNA TGTGCCAGCAGTGAGGGAGTCTCTGGAAACACCATATATTTT. It codes for CASSEGVSGNTIYF. The variable domain in full, completed from reference TRBV2 and TRBJ1-3, reads EPEVTQTPSHQVTQMGQEVILRCVPISNHLYFYWYRQILGQKVEFLVSFYNNEISEKSEIFDDQFSVERPDGSNFTLKIRSTKLEDSAMYFCASSEGVSGNTIYFGEGSWLTVV.

This clonotype was picked up a small number of times. This chain connects TRBV7-9 to TRBJ1-4; D remains ambiguous. This CDR3 comprises 13 residues. V lost 2 bases and J 8 bases, leaving 9 bases between the germline ends. The germline gives CDR1 SEHNR, CDR2 FQNEAQ (reference sequence). CDR3 region: CASSLSLMEKLFF. The CDR3 nucleotides are TGTGCCAGCAGCTTATCTCTGATGGAAAAACTGTTTTTT. Looking up the rest from reference TRBV7-9 and TRBJ1-4 gives the full variable domain: DTGVSQNPRHKITKRGQNVTFRCDPISEHNRLYWYRQTLGQGPEFLTYFQNEAQLEKSRLLSDRFSAERPKGSFSTLEIQRTEQGDSAMYLCASSLSLMEKLFFGSGTQLSVL.